A selection of T cell receptor beta chains follows, all from one sample in a study of blood T cells in healthy people across ages. TCRdb passed the 5' RACE reads through MiXCR, listing each CDR3 protein once. The sample lists about 680,000 distinct CDR3 sequences, about half occurring once. The sequencing input was blood. The receptors come from a woman aged 55-75 years in good health. Each CDR3 is given with its conserved first and last residue.

v_gene: TRBV6-6
len: 14
CDR3aa: CASSLGGSSNEQYF

v_gene: TRBV7-2
len: 15
CDR3aa: CASSSEQWNSYEQYF

v_gene: TRBV11-3
len: 14
CDR3aa: CASSLASGRNEQFF

v_gene: TRBV5-1
len: 13
CDR3aa: CASSIDNQETQYF

v_gene: TRBV5-4
len: 15
CDR3aa: CASSLGLRETETQYF

v_gene: TRBV24-1
len: 13
CDR3aa: CATSDSPEETQYF

v_gene: TRBV7-9
len: 14
CDR3aa: CASSVLGQGDEAFF

v_gene: TRBV2
len: 13
CDR3aa: CASVPRGTGELFF

v_gene: TRBV7-9
len: 11
CDR3aa: CASRRLETQYF

v_gene: TRBV2
len: 14
CDR3aa: CASSSWTGGSPLHF

v_gene: TRBV7-2
len: 15
CDR3aa: CASSTSGMTYNEQYF

v_gene: TRBV29-1
len: 13
CDR3aa: CSVREGIQETRYF

v_gene: TRBV7-3
len: 13
CDR3aa: CASSLMPGNTIYF

v_gene: TRBV20-1
len: 15
CDR3aa: CSASGTSGRSHEQYF

v_gene: TRBV5-1
len: 14
CDR3aa: CASTGGPTNEKLFF

v_gene: TRBV20-1
len: 15
CDR3aa: CSARVVSGGFIEQFF

v_gene: TRBV7-2
len: 17
CDR3aa: CASSLAGTLLAKNIQYF

v_gene: TRBV4-3
len: 13
CDR3aa: CASSQEEGREQYF

v_gene: TRBV20-1
len: 15
CDR3aa: CSARGGLAGVYEQYF

v_gene: TRBV4-3
len: 14
CDR3aa: CASSQSGFGDTQYF

v_gene: TRBV10-3
len: 14
CDR3aa: CAISEDIGWNEQFF

v_gene: TRBV6-6
len: 15
CDR3aa: CASSLSGTVNTEAFF

v_gene: TRBV20-1
len: 14
CDR3aa: CSARRQGAGETQYF

v_gene: TRBV6-5
len: 15
CDR3aa: CASSTMGQSYYGYTF